This T cell receptor (beta chain) was obtained from a study of blood T cell repertoires in COVID-19. The germline CDR1 and CDR2 sequences are GTSNPN and SVGIG (reference sequence). This CDR3 region has 13 residues. This clone was seen a single time. One junction end disagrees with the germline gene, perhaps due to a read error. Profiling relied on immunoSEQ multiplex PCR, and the TCRdb table lists in-frame clones only, not all of them. Of some 150,000 clones in the sample, 85% to 90% were seen once. The TCR sequence derives from a man in his sixties with active or convalescent COVID-19. The sequenced material came from peripheral blood. The rearrangement uses TRBV30 and TRBJ2-7, with 7 nucleotides matching TRBD2. CDR3 loop: CAWSGGSLYELGF. DNA of the CDR3: TGTGCCTGGTCGGGCGGGAGTCTCTACGAGCTAGGCTTC. The full variable domain, its missing parts supplied by reference TRBV30 and TRBJ2-7, is SQTIHQWPATLVQPVGSPLSLECTVEGTSNPNLYWYRQAAGRGLQLLFYSVGIGQISSEVPQNLSASRPQDRQFILSSKKLLLSDSGFYLCAWSGGSLYELGFGPGTRLTVT.